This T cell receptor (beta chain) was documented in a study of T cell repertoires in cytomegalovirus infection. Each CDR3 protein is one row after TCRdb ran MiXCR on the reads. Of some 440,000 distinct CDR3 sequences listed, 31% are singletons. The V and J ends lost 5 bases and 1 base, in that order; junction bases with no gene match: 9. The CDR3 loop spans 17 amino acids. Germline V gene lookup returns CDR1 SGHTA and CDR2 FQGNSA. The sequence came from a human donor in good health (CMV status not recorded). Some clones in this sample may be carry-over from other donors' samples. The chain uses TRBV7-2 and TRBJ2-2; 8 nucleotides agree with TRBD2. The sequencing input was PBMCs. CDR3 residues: CASSTRGSGGNTGELFF. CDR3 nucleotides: TGTGCCAGCAGCACCCGGGGAAGCGGGGGGAACACCGGGGAGCTGTTTTTT.